This T cell receptor beta chain was recorded in a study of T cells in localized non-small cell lung cancer. By share, this clone ranks as hyperexpanded. What it binds is not known. Study outcomes and limitations: Uninvolved adjacent lung showed peak T cell clonality, exceeding tumor.

Profiled with immunoSEQ multiplex PCR; TCRdb holds only in-frame clones, not every one. The sample lists tens of thousands of clones; almost 85% were seen once. The V gene lost 0 bases and the J gene lost 8 bases, with 16 bases spanning the gap. Germline V lookup: CDR1 PRHDT, CDR2 FYEKMQ (reference sequence). This CDR3 contains 16 residues. The chain links TRBV13 to TRBJ1-4; tentatively, D is TRBD1 (5 bases). The TCR was taken from a female donor over 55 with stage I lung adenocarcinoma. Sequencing used peripheral blood, obtained before any cancer treatment. The CDR3 is CASSLGHSWAGEKLFF. The CDR3 coding sequence is TGTGCCAGCAGCTTAGGCCACAGCTGGGCAGGGGAAAAACTGTTTTTT.